This T cell receptor (beta chain) was observed in a study of T cell responses to AZD1222 COVID-19 vaccine. The assay was immunoSEQ multiplex PCR, and TCRdb's table has in-frame clones only and misses some. The table shows some 120,000 clones, with about 88% occurring only once. The V segment lost 9 bases and the J segment 3 bases; nucleotides outside the gene matches: 20. Germline-derived CDR1 and CDR2 are SGHAT and FQNNGV. This CDR3 comprises 18 residues. The TCR was taken from an adult in good health. The material was peripheral blood, obtained on day 0 of AZD1222 vaccination. V and J are TRBV11-2 and TRBJ2-1, with 7 positions matching TRBD2. CDR3 sequence: CARTRPGEASGVYNEQFF. CDR3 coding DNA: TGTGCCAGAACCCGGCCTGGGGAAGCTAGCGGAGTCTACAATGAGCAGTTCTTC.